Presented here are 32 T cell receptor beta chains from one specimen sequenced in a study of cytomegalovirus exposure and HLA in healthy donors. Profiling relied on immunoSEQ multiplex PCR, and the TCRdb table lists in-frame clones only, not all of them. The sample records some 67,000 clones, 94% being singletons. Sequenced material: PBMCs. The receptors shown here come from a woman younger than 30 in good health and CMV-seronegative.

The CDR3 reads CASSPRDREFYEQYF. The CDR3 DNA reads TGTGCCAGCTCACCGCGGGACCGAGAATTTTACGAGCAGTACTTC. The rearrangement links TRBV18 to TRBJ2-7, with D perhaps matching TRBD2 (6 bases). This CDR3 region has 15 residues. Per germline, CDR1 KGHSH and CDR2 LQKENI. V dropped 3 bases and J dropped 4 bases, with 16 bases sitting between them.

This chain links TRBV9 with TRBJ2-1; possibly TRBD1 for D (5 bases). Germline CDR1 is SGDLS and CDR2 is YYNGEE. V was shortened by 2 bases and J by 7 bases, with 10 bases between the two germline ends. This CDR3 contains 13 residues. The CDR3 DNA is TGTGCCAGCAGCGTGGGGCAGCTTAATGAGCAGTTCTTC. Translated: CASSVGQLNEQFF.

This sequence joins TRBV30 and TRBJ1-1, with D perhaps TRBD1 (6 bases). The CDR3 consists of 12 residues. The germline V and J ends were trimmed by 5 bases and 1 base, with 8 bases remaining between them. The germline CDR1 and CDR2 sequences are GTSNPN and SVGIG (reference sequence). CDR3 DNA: TGTGCCTGGGACAGGCCGAACACTGAAGCTTTCTTT. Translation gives CAWDRPNTEAFF.

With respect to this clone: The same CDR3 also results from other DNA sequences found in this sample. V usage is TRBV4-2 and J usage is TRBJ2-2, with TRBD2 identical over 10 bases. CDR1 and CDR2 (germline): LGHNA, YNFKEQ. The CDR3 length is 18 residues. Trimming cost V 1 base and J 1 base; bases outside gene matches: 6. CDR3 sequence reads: CASSQAPSGGRNTGELFF. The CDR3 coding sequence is TGTGCCAGCAGCCAAGCCCCTAGCGGGGGCCGGAACACCGGGGAGCTGTTTTTT.

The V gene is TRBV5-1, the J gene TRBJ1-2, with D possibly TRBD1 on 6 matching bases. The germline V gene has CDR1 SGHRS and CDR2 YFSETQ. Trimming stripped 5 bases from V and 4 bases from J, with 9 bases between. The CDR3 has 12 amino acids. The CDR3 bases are TGCGCCAGCAGTTCGGACAGCTATGGCTACACCTTC. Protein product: CASSSDSYGYTF.

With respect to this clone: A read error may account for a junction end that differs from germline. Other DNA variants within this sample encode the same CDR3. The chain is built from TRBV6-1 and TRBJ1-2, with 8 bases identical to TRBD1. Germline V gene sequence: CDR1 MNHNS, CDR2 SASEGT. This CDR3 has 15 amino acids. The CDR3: CASRTGTGVGYGYTF. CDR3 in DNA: TGCGCCAGCAGAACCGGGACAGGCGTCGGCTATGGCTACACCTTC.

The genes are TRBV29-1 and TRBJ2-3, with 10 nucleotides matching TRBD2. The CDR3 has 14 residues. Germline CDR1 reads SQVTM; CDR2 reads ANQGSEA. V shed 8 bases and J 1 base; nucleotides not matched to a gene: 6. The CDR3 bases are TGCAGCACCCCCGGGACTAGCGGCACAGATACGCAGTATTTT. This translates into CSTPGTSGTDTQYF.

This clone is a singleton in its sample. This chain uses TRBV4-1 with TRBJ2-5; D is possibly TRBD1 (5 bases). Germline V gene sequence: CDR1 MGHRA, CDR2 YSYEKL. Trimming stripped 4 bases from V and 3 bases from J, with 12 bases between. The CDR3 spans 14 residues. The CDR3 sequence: CASSRRRGEETQYF. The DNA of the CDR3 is TGCGCCAGCAGCCGGCGAAGGGGCGAAGAGACCCAGTACTTC.

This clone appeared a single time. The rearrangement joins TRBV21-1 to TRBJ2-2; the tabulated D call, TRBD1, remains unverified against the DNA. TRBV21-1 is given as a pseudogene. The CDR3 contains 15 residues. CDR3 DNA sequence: TGTGCCAGCAGCAAAGGGGCAGGGCCCACCGGGGAGCTGTTTTTT. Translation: CASSKGAGPTGELFF.

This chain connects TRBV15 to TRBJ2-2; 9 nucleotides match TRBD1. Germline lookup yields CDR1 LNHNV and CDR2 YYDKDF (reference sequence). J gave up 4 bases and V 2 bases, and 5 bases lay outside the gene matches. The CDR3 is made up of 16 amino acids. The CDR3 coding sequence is TGTGCCACCAGCAGAACGACAGGGGGGTCCACCGGGGAGCTGTTTTTT. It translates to CATSRTTGGSTGELFF.

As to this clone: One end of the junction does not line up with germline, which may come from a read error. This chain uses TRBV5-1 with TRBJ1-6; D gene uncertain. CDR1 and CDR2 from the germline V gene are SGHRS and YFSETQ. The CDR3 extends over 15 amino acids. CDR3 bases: TGCGCCAGCAGTTTGGTATGGGCTTCTCATTCACCCCTCCACTTT. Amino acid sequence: CASSLVWASHSPLHF.

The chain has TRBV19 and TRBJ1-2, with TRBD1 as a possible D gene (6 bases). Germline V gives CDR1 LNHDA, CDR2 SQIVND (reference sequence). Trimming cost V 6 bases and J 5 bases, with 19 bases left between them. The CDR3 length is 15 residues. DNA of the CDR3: TGTGCCAGTAGCCTCATCAGGGGACCTCATTATGGCTACACCTTC. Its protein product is CASSLIRGPHYGYTF.

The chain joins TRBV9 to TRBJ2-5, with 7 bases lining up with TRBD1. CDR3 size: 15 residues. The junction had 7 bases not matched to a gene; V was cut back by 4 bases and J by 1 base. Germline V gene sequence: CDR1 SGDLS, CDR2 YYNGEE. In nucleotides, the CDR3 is TGTGCCAGCAGCCTATTCGGGACAGTCCAAGAGACCCAGTACTTC. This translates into CASSLFGTVQETQYF.

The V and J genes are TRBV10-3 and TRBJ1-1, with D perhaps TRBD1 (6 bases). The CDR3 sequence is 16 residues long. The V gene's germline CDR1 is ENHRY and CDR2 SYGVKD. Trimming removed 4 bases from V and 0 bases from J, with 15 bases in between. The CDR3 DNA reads TGTGCCATCAGTGGGCAGGGGCAGGGAATGAACACTGAAGCTTTCTTT. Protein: CAISGQGQGMNTEAFF.

Written as DNA, the CDR3 is TGCGCCAGCAGCCCCGGGGGGCTAGCGGGAGGTCCCTACAATGAGCAGTTCTTC. It is translated as CASSPGGLAGGPYNEQFF. V is TRBV4-1 and J is TRBJ2-1; TRBD2 matches at 11 bases. With 4 bases clipped from V and 2 bases from J, the junction kept 10 bases outside the gene matches. This CDR3 contains 18 residues. CDR1 is MGHRA, CDR2 YSYEKL, per germline.

Here the CDR3 reads CASSLATGYGAFF. The CDR3 bases are TGTGCCAGCAGCTTAGCTACAGGGTACGGGGCTTTCTTT. This chain joins TRBV7-9 and TRBJ1-1; a possible D gene is TRBD1 (6 bases). Trimming removed 0 bases from V and 11 bases from J, with 13 bases in between. The germline CDR1 and CDR2 sequences are SEHNR and FQNEAQ (reference sequence). The length of the CDR3 is 13 residues.

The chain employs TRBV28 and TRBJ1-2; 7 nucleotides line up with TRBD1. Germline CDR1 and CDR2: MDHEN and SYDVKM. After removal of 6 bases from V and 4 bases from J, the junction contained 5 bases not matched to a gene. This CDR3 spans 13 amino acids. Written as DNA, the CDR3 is TGTGCCAGCAGATCGGGACAGTCCTATGGCTACACCTTC. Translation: CASRSGQSYGYTF.

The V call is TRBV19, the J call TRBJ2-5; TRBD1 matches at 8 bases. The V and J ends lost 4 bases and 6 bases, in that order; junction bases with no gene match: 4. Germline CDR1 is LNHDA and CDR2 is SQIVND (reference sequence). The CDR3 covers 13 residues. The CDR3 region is CASSSGQGQTQYF. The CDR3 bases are TGTGCCAGTAGTAGCGGACAGGGACAGACCCAGTACTTC.

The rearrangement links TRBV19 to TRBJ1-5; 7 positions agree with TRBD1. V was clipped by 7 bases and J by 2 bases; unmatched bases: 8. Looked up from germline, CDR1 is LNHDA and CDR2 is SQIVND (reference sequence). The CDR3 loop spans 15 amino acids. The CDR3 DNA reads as TGTGCCAGTAAGTTGGACAGGTCGGGCAATCAGCCCCAGCATTTT. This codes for CASKLDRSGNQPQHF.

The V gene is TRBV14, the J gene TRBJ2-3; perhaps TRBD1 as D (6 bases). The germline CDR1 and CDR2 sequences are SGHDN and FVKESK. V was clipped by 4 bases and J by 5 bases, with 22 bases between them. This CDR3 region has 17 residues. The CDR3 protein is CASSLLKWAGARDTQYF. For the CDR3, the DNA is TGTGCCAGCAGCCTCCTAAAGTGGGCAGGGGCGAGAGATACGCAGTATTTT.

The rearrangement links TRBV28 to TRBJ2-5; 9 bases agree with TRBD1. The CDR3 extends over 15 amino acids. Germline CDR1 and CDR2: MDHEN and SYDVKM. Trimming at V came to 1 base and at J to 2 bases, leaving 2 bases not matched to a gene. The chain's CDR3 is CASSLSQGAQETQYF. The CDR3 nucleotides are TGTGCCAGCAGTTTATCACAGGGGGCTCAAGAGACCCAGTACTTC. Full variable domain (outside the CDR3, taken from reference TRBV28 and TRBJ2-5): DVKVTQSSRYLVKRTGEKVFLECVQDMDHENMFWYRQDPGLGLRLIYFSYDVKMKEKGDIPEGYSVSREKKERFSLILESASTNQTSMYLCASSLSQGAQETQYFGPGTRLLVL.

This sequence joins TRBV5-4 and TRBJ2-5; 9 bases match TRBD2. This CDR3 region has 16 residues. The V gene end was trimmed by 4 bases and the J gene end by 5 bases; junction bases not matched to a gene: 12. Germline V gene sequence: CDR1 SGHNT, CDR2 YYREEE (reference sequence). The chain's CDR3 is CASSLSGGPEGETQYF. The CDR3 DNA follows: TGTGCCAGCAGCCTCAGCGGGGGGCCCGAGGGGGAGACCCAGTACTTC.

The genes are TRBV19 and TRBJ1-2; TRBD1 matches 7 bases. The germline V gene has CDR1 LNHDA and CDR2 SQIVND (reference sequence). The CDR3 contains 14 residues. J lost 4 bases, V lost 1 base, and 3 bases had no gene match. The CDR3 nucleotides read TGTGCCAGTAGTATAGCAGGGGGACCCTATGGCTACACCTTC. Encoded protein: CASSIAGGPYGYTF. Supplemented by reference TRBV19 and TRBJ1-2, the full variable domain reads DGGITQSPKYLFRKEGQNVTLSCEQNLNHDAMYWYRQDPGQGLRLIYYSQIVNDFQKGDIAEGYSVSREKKESFPLTVTSAQKNPTAFYLCASSIAGGPYGYTFGSGTRLTVV.

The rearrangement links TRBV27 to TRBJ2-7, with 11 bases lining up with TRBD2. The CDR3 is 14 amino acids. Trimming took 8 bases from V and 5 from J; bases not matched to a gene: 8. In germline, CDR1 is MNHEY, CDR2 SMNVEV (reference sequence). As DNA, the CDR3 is TGTGCCAGCGGTTCCGGGACTAGCGGCGACGAGCAGTACTTC. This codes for CASGSGTSGDEQYF.

The DNA for the CDR3 is TGTGCCAGCAGCTTGATCGGGAGTGGTCGGAATGAGCAGTTCTTC. Amino acid sequence: CASSLIGSGRNEQFF. This chain joins TRBV5-6 and TRBJ2-1; TRBD2 is a possible D gene (6 bases). CDR1 is SGHDT, CDR2 YYEEEE, per germline. Trimming removed 1 base from V and 7 bases from J, with 15 bases in between. This CDR3 is 15 amino acids long.

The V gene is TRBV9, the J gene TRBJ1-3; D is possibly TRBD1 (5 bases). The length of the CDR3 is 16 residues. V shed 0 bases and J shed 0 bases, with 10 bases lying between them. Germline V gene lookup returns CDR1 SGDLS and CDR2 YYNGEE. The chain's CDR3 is CASSVEGRGSGNTIYF. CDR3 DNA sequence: TGTGCCAGCAGCGTAGAAGGGAGGGGCTCTGGAAACACCATATATTTT.

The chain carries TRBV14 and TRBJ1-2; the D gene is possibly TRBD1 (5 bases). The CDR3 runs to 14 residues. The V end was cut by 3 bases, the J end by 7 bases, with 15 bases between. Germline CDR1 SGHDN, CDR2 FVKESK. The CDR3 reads CASSQAARASGYTF. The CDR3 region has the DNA TGTGCCAGCAGCCAGGCAGCCAGGGCGAGTGGCTACACCTTC.

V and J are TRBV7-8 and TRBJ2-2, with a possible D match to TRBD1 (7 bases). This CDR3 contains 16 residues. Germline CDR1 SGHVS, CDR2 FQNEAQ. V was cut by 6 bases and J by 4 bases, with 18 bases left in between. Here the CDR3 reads CASRYSRQGLTGELFF. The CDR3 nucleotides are TGTGCCAGCAGATATTCGAGACAGGGACTCACCGGGGAGCTGTTTTTT. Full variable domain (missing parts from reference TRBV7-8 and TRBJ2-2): GAGVSQSPRYKVAKRGQDVALRCDPISGHVSLFWYQQALGQGPEFLTYFQNEAQLDKSGLPSDRFFAERPEGSVSTLKIQRTQQEDSAVYLCASRYSRQGLTGELFFGEGSRLTVL.

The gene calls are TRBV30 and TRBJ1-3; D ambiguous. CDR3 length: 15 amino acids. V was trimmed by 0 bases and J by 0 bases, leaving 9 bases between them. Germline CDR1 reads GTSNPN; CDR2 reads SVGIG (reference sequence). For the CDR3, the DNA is TGTGCCTGGAGTGTACGACACTTCTCTGGAAACACCATATATTTT. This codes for CAWSVRHFSGNTIYF.

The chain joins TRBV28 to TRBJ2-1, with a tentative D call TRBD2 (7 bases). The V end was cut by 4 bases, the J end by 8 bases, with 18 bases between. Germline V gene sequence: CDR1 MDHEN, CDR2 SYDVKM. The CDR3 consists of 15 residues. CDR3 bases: TGTGCCAGCAGTTCTGGACTGGGCGGGGGCTATGAGCAGTTCTTC. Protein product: CASSSGLGGGYEQFF.

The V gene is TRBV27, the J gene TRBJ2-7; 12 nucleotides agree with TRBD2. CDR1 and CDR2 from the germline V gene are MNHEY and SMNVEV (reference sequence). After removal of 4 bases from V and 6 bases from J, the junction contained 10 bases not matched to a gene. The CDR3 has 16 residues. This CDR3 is CASSSHATSGSGEQYF. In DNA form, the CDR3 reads TGTGCCAGCAGTTCCCACGCGACTAGCGGGAGTGGCGAGCAGTACTTC.

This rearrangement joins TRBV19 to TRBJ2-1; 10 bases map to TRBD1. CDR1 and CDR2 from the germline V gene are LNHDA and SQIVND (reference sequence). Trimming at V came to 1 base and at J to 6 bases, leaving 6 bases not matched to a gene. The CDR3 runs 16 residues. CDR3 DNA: TGTGCCAGTAGTATAGGACCGGGACAGGGGTTCAATGAGCAGTTCTTC. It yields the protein CASSIGPGQGFNEQFF.